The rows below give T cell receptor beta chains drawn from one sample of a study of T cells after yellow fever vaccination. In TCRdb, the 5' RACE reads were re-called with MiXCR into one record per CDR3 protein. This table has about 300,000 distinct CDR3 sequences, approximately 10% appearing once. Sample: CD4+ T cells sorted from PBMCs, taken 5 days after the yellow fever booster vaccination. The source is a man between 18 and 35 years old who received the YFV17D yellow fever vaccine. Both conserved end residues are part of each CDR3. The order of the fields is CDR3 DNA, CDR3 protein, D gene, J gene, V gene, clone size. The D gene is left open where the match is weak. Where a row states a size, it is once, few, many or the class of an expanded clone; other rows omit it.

TGTGCCAGCTCACCACCGGTGGGGGGGCTAATGAACACTGAAGCTTTCTTT	CASSPPVGGLMNTEAFF	-	TRBJ1-1	TRBV18	few
TGTGCCAGCAGTTACTCGGCCAACGCCCGGGAGCTGTTTTTT	CASSYSANARELFF	-	TRBJ2-2	TRBV6-6	once
TGTGCCAGCAGCCCGAGGGCGGGGGGAACCTACAATGAGCAGTTCTTC	CASSPRAGGTYNEQFF	TRBD2	TRBJ2-1	TRBV7-3	few
TGCAGTGCTCTTAGGGAGAATCAGCCCCAGCATTTT	CSALRENQPQHF	-	TRBJ1-5	TRBV20-1	many
TGCGCCAGCAGCTCGGGACAGATGAACACTGAAGCTTTCTTT	CASSSGQMNTEAFF	TRBD1	TRBJ1-1	TRBV5-1	many
TGTGCCAGCTCACCTAAGGAACTAGCCAAAAACATTCAGTACTTC	CASSPKELAKNIQYF	-	TRBJ2-4	TRBV18	few
TGTGCCAGCAGCGTAGCCCCACTAGCGTTGGATACGCAGTATTTT	CASSVAPLALDTQYF	TRBD2	TRBJ2-3	TRBV9	-
TGCGCCAGCGCGTACGGGCCGGCTCTTTCTGGGGCCAACGTCCTGACTTTC	CASAYGPALSGANVLTF	-	TRBJ2-6	TRBV10-1	-
TGTGCCAGCAGCCAAGATCACCGAAACACCATATATTTT	CASSQDHRNTIYF	-	TRBJ1-3	TRBV3-1	few
TGTGCCAGCAGCATAGACAGCGCGAACACCGGGGAGCTGTTTTTT	CASSIDSANTGELFF	-	TRBJ2-2	TRBV7-3	many
TGTGCCAGCAGGGCCGGAGGGAATCAGCCCCAGCATTTT	CASRAGGNQPQHF	-	TRBJ1-5	TRBV7-2	few
TGCGCCAGCAGCCAAGATCGGGCGGCAGGGGAAGGTGCTGGCTACACCTTC	CASSQDRAAGEGAGYTF	-	TRBJ1-2	TRBV4-3	few
TGCAGTGCTAGAAAGGGGACAGGGGGCGAGGGAGCCCAGCATTTT	CSARKGTGGEGAQHF	TRBD1	TRBJ1-5	TRBV20-1	few
TGCAGCGTTGAGAATAAAGATCGCTATGGCTACACCTTC	CSVENKDRYGYTF	-	TRBJ1-2	TRBV29-1	few
TGTGCCAGCAGCGCCCAGGCCGACAGTACTAATGAAAAACTGTTTTTT	CASSAQADSTNEKLFF	-	TRBJ1-4	TRBV5-4	-
TGCAGCGTTGATGAGGGCTTTGGGATGAACACTGAAGCTTTCTTT	CSVDEGFGMNTEAFF	-	TRBJ1-1	TRBV29-1	-
TGTGCCAGCAGAAAATCAGATACGCAGTATTTT	CASRKSDTQYF	-	TRBJ2-3	TRBV6-5	-
TGTGCCAGCTCACCACGAGGGACGGATCAAGAGACCCAGTACTTC	CASSPRGTDQETQYF	-	TRBJ2-5	TRBV18	-
TGCAGTGCTAGAGAAGGGGGCGATTCACCCCTCCACTTT	CSAREGGDSPLHF	TRBD1	TRBJ1-6	TRBV20-1	few
TGTGCCAGCAGACGTACCGGGAGGGGCCAAGAGACCCAGTACTTC	CASRRTGRGQETQYF	TRBD2	TRBJ2-5	TRBV6-5	-
TGTGCCAGCATCACGGAAAGTGGAAACACCATATATTTT	CASITESGNTIYF	-	TRBJ1-3	TRBV25-1	-
TGTGCCAGCAGCCCGGTAGGGGGCTACTACGAGCAGTACTTC	CASSPVGGYYEQYF	TRBD1	TRBJ2-7	TRBV3-1	few
TGTGCCACCAGCAGAGATTATGTACAGGGTTTCGGCAATGAGCAGTTCTTC	CATSRDYVQGFGNEQFF	-	TRBJ2-1	TRBV15	-
TGTGCCAGCAGTTACTCGAGGCGAACTAACCTAGCCAAAAACATTCAGTACTTC	CASSYSRRTNLAKNIQYF	-	TRBJ2-4	TRBV6-5	few
TGTGCCAGCAGTCCAGGGGACAGGCTTGTTTCTTTCTTT	CASSPGDRLVSFF	TRBD1	TRBJ1-1	TRBV12-3/TRBV12-4	many
TGCAGTGCTAGAGATCTCGGGATAGCCCGGAGCTCCTACAATGAGCAGTTCTTC	CSARDLGIARSSYNEQFF	-	TRBJ2-1	TRBV20-1	-
TGTGCCAGCAGCCAAGAGGTGTGGAAGACCCAGTACTTC	CASSQEVWKTQYF	-	TRBJ2-5	TRBV3-1	few
TGTGCCAGCAGGACCTCAGGGAACTATGGCTACACCTTC	CASRTSGNYGYTF	-	TRBJ1-2	TRBV6-2/TRBV6-3	-
TGCGCCAGCAGGCTACAGGCCACCCCGGGGGAGACCCAGTACTTC	CASRLQATPGETQYF	-	TRBJ2-5	TRBV5-1	-
TGTGCCAGCTCACCGGGTTTTCGAAGCTCCTACGAGCAGTACTTC	CASSPGFRSSYEQYF	-	TRBJ2-7	TRBV18	-
TGTGCCAGCAACTTACTAGGAAACACCATATATTTT	CASNLLGNTIYF	-	TRBJ1-3	TRBV7-9	many
TGCAGTGCCAGCCCCCCCCGGACAAGGCCCACTCAAGAGACCCAGTACTTC	CSASPPRTRPTQETQYF	-	TRBJ2-5	TRBV20-1	-
TGTGCCAGCAGCTTGGAGCCCAGCGGGGCTGAGCAGTTCTTC	CASSLEPSGAEQFF	TRBD2	TRBJ2-1	TRBV5-4	once
TGTGCCAGCAGTTTGGGACAGGGACCGAACTATGGCTACACCTTC	CASSLGQGPNYGYTF	TRBD1	TRBJ1-2	TRBV12-3/TRBV12-4	-
TGTGCCAGCGCCCCTCTAGCGGGGGGGCCGGTTGAGCAGTTCTTC	CASAPLAGGPVEQFF	TRBD2	TRBJ2-1	TRBV6-1	-
TGTGCCAGCAGCCGAGCCGGACGGAACGAGCAGTACTTC	CASSRAGRNEQYF	-	TRBJ2-7	TRBV7-2	-
TGTGCCAGCAGCTTTAGCGGGACAGGGGGAACCTACGAGCAGTACTTC	CASSFSGTGGTYEQYF	TRBD1	TRBJ2-7	TRBV7-2	-
TGTGCCAGCAGCGTTGATTCCATTTGGAACACTGAAGCTTTCTTT	CASSVDSIWNTEAFF	-	TRBJ1-1	TRBV9	many
TGTGCCAGCAGCTTCTCGGGGACAGGGCGGGCAGATACGCAGTATTTT	CASSFSGTGRADTQYF	TRBD1	TRBJ2-3	TRBV11-2	few
TGCGCCAGCAGTTCTCGGGGCCGGTCCTACGAGCAGTACTTC	CASSSRGRSYEQYF	-	TRBJ2-7	TRBV5-1	few
TGTGCCAGCAGTTTATCGGACAGGGGACGAGCTGAAGCTTTCTTT	CASSLSDRGRAEAFF	TRBD1	TRBJ1-1	TRBV27	few
TGTGCCTGGAGTATTTCTAATACGCAGTATTTT	CAWSISNTQYF	-	TRBJ2-3	TRBV30	few
TGTGCCAGCAGCTTATCGAGGGGCCGGGCTAATGAAAAACTGTTTTTT	CASSLSRGRANEKLFF	-	TRBJ1-4	TRBV7-2	-
TGCAGTGCTAGAGTCGAGAACACTGAAGCTTTCTTT	CSARVENTEAFF	-	TRBJ1-1	TRBV20-1	-
TGTGCCAGCAGCGAGCCCGGGACTAGCGGGGGGAATGAGCAGTTCTTC	CASSEPGTSGGNEQFF	TRBD2	TRBJ2-1	TRBV4-2	-